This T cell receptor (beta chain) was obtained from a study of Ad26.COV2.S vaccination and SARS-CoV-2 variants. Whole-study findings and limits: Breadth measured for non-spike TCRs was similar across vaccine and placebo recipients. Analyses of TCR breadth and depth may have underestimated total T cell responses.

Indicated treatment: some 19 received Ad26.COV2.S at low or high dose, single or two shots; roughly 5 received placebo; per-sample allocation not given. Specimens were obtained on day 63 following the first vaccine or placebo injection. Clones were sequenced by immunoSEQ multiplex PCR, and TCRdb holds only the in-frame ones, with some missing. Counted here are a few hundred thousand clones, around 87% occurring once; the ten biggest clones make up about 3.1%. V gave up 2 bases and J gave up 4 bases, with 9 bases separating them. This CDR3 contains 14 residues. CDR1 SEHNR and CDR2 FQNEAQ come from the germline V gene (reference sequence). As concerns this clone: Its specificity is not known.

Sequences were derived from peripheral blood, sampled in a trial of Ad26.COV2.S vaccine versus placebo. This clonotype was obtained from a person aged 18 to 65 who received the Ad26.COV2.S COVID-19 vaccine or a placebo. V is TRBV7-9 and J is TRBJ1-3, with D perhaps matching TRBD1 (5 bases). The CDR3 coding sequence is TGTGCCAGCAGCTTAACAGGTAGCGGAAACACCATATATTTT. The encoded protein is CASSLTGSGNTIYF.